Listed below are T cell receptor beta chains from one sample, sequenced in a study of T cell changes during pregnancy in multiple sclerosis. The repertoire was sequenced with immunoSEQ multiplex PCR; TCRdb's copy has only in-frame clones and lacks some. The sample lists some 30,000 clones, 89% seen once, with about 6.9% in the top ten. The sample was CD8+ T cells from peripheral blood mononuclear cells, taken in the second trimester of pregnancy. Source of these receptors: a female donor with multiple sclerosis, enrolled in a pregnancy study. The CDR3 runs from the conserved cysteine through the conserved F or W. The D gene is left open where the match is weak. Rows may omit the clone size; those that give it use once, few, many or a size class.

d_gene	v_gene	abundance	j_gene	len	CDR3nt	CDR3aa
-	TRBV7-8	once	TRBJ2-7	15	TGTGCCAGCAGCTCACCACAAAAACCAGGGTCCGAGCAGTACTTC	CASSSPQKPGSEQYF
-	TRBV4-3	-	TRBJ2-5	14	TGCGCCAGCAGCCAAGGCAGGATTCAAGAGACCCAGTACTTC	CASSQGRIQETQYF
-	TRBV4-1	-	TRBJ1-4	13	TGCGCCAGCAGCCAACCTCTAGAGCTAAAACTGTTTTTT	CASSQPLELKLFF
-	TRBV6-4	-	TRBJ2-2	13	TGTGCCAGCAGTGCAGGGGACGCCGGGGAGCTGTTTTTT	CASSAGDAGELFF
-	TRBV12-2	medium-sized	TRBJ2-1	16	TGTGCAAGTCGCTCTAGGGACAGAGGCTCCTACAATGAGCAGTTCTTC	CASRSRDRGSYNEQFF
-	TRBV27	-	TRBJ2-2	13	TGTGCCAGCACACAGGGCTGGGCCGGGGAGCTGTTTTTT	CASTQGWAGELFF
-	TRBV13	-	TRBJ1-4	13	TGTGCCAGCAGCTTGCAGGGTAATGAAAAACTGTTTTTT	CASSLQGNEKLFF
-	TRBV6-5	once	TRBJ2-1	13	TGTGCCAGCAGCTTACCCGGGGTCGATGAGCAGTTCTTC	CASSLPGVDEQFF
-	TRBV7-6	few	TRBJ1-2	12	TGTGCCAGCGCAGGGCAGGACTATGGCTACACCTTC	CASAGQDYGYTF
TRBD1	TRBV5-4	-	TRBJ2-7	14	TGTGCCAGCAGCGTCCTACAGGGGTCGAACGAGCAGTACTTC	CASSVLQGSNEQYF
TRBD2	TRBV28	-	TRBJ2-3	17	TGTGCCAGCAGACTCCTTTCTAGCGGGCTCGTATTAGATACGCAGTATTTT	CASRLLSSGLVLDTQYF
-	TRBV6-4	-	TRBJ2-3	13	TGTGCCAGCAGTGACTCGGCCACAGATACGCAGTATTTT	CASSDSATDTQYF
TRBD2	TRBV5-4	-	TRBJ2-5	13	TGTGCCACCAAACTAGCGGGCCAAGAGACCCAGTACTTC	CATKLAGQETQYF
-	TRBV30	-	TRBJ2-7	12	TGTGCCTGGATGGGCTCCGCCTACGAGCAGTACTTC	CAWMGSAYEQYF
-	TRBV5-1	-	TRBJ1-1	13	TGCGCCAGCAGCTTCCGGGGAGGGACTGAAGCTTTCTTT	CASSFRGGTEAFF
TRBD1	TRBV13	-	TRBJ1-2	15	TGTGCCAGCAGCCCTGGGGACAGGGGAAACTATGGCTACACCTTC	CASSPGDRGNYGYTF
TRBD2	TRBV6-5	once	TRBJ2-1	14	TGTGCCAGCAGACAAGCGGGGGGCCAGATCTTTTTGTTCTTC	CASRQAGGQIFLFF
TRBD2	TRBV2	once	TRBJ2-3	17	TGTGCCAGCAGTGAAGGGAGGGCTAGCGGGAGCACAGATACGCAGTATTTT	CASSEGRASGSTDTQYF
-	TRBV27	few	TRBJ1-2	13	TGTGCCAGCAGTTTAGGGGGAGGCTATGGCTACACCTTC	CASSLGGGYGYTF
TRBD2	TRBV15	-	TRBJ2-3	13	TGTGCCACGGGGAGGGGCTCCACAGATACGCAGTATTTT	CATGRGSTDTQYF
-	TRBV15	-	TRBJ2-3	15	TGTGCCACCAGCAGAGTATCCGGGAGTCCAGATACGCAGTATTTT	CATSRVSGSPDTQYF
TRBD2	TRBV4-3	-	TRBJ2-7	15	TGCGCCAGCAGCCAGTGGACGGGGGGCTCCTACGAGCAGTACTTC	CASSQWTGGSYEQYF
TRBD1	TRBV5-6	-	TRBJ1-2	14	TGTGCCAGCAGCACGGGGACAGGGTTGGGAGGCTACACCTTC	CASSTGTGLGGYTF
TRBD2	TRBV4-1	once	TRBJ2-1	18	TGCGCCAGCAGCCACGCCAACCGGGGGGGGGAAATGGACAATGAGCAGTTCTTC	CASSHANRGGEMDNEQFF
TRBD2	TRBV5-6	medium-sized	TRBJ2-7	15	TGTGCCAGCAGCGGTTGGGCTAGCGGGAGCTACGAGCAGTACTTC	CASSGWASGSYEQYF
-	TRBV7-2	-	TRBJ2-1	19	TGTGCCAGCAGCCGTTTATGGACTAACCCGACCAACGTATCAAATGAGCAGTTCTTC	CASSRLWTNPTNVSNEQFF
TRBD1	TRBV7-9	-	TRBJ1-5	15	TGTGCCAGCAGCTTATCAACAGGGGGAAGTCAGCCCCAGCATTTT	CASSLSTGGSQPQHF
-	TRBV6-5	-	TRBJ2-7	14	TGTGCCAGCAGAATCACCGGGGAGACCTACGAGCAGTACTTC	CASRITGETYEQYF
TRBD2	TRBV4-3	once	TRBJ2-7	15	TGCGCCAGCAGTCCCGGGACTAGCGGTACCTACGAGCAGTACTTC	CASSPGTSGTYEQYF
-	TRBV5-1	-	TRBJ1-2	16	TGCGCCAGCAGCAGCAGAAGAGGGGGTCAGGACTATGGCTACACCTTC	CASSSRRGGQDYGYTF
-	TRBV28	-	TRBJ1-5	14	TGTGCCAGCAGTTTATCAGGGGCCGCGCAGCCCCAGCATTTT	CASSLSGAAQPQHF